The 23 T cell receptor beta chains presented below share a single source sample, sequenced in a study of T cell responses to AZD1222 COVID-19 vaccine. Some clones are missing from TCRdb's copy, which holds only in-frame ones; the method was immunoSEQ multiplex PCR. The repertoire holds roughly 250,000 clones, with 85% to 95% as singletons. Source: peripheral blood, taken on day 0 of AZD1222 vaccination. Every receptor here comes from an adult in good health.

V and J are TRBV7-9 and TRBJ2-7; D ambiguous. Trimming left V 6 bases short and J 5 bases short, with 11 bases between. Per the germline V gene, CDR1 is SEHNR and CDR2 is FQNEAQ (reference sequence). The CDR3 consists of 12 residues. The CDR3 DNA reads as TGTGCCAGCAGTCACCGACCCCACGAGCAGTACTTC. Translation: CASSHRPHEQYF.

The sample holds a few counts of this clone. This CDR3 is also generated by other DNA sequences in the sample. The chain employs TRBV19 and TRBJ1-2; D is unclear. The CDR3 runs to 11 residues. V was cut by 4 bases and J by 4 bases, with 4 bases left in between. Germline assignment: CDR1 LNHDA and CDR2 SQIVND (reference sequence). The CDR3 loop is CASSTLYGYTF. As DNA, the CDR3 is TGTGCCAGTAGTACACTCTATGGCTACACCTTC.

The rearrangement joins TRBV28 to TRBJ1-5; D is uncertain. The CDR3 totals 14 residues. Trimming pared 5 bases from V and 3 bases from J, leaving 11 bases between. Germline V gives CDR1 MDHEN, CDR2 SYDVKM. This CDR3 reads CASSPRVPNQPQHF. CDR3 coding DNA: TGTGCCAGCAGTCCCCGGGTCCCCAATCAGCCCCAGCATTTT.

V gene TRBV27 combines with J gene TRBJ1-5, with D hard to call. V was shortened by 2 bases and J by 5 bases, with 7 bases between the two germline ends. Germline V gene lookup returns CDR1 MNHEY and CDR2 SMNVEV (reference sequence). The CDR3 consists of 13 residues. CDR3 sequence: CASSLRRDQPQHF. DNA of the CDR3: TGTGCCAGCAGTTTAAGGCGGGATCAGCCCCAGCATTTT.

The V and J genes are TRBV13 and TRBJ2-3; TRBD2 matches 9 bases. Losses at the gene ends were 5 bases for V and 3 bases for J; bases not matched to a gene: 9. CDR1 is PRHDT and CDR2 is FYEKMQ in the germline V gene (reference sequence). This CDR3 has 16 amino acids. The CDR3 DNA reads as TGTGCCAGCAGCATGGGACTAGCCGATGAAACAGATACGCAGTATTTT. As protein: CASSMGLADETDTQYF. Complete variable domain (other parts from reference TRBV13 and TRBJ2-3): AAGVIQSPRHLIKEKRETATLKCYPIPRHDTVYWYQQGPGQDPQFLISFYEKMQSDKGSIPDRFSAQQFSDYHSELNMSSLELGDSALYFCASSMGLADETDTQYFGPGTRLTVL.

The chain uses TRBV6-2 or TRBV6-3 and TRBJ2-1, with TRBD1 identical over 7 bases. The length of the CDR3 is 13 residues. Germline loops: CDR1 MNHEY, CDR2 SVGEGT. The V segment lost 2 bases and the J segment 6 bases; nucleotides outside the gene matches: 1. CDR3 amino acids: CASSYGTANEQFF. As DNA, the CDR3 is TGTGCCAGCAGTTACGGGACAGCCAATGAGCAGTTCTTC.

The chain recombines TRBV27 with TRBJ1-1; no definite D call. The CDR3 contains 12 residues. Trimming stripped 5 bases from V and 6 bases from J, with 10 bases between. Germline V gene lookup returns CDR1 MNHEY and CDR2 SMNVEV (reference sequence). Here the CDR3 reads CASSPLGAEAFF. In nucleotides, the CDR3 is TGTGCCAGCAGTCCCCTTGGGGCTGAAGCTTTCTTT.

This clone was seen only once. The chain combines TRBV11-2 with TRBJ2-3, with unresolved D. The CDR3 covers 15 residues. Per germline, CDR1 SGHAT and CDR2 FQNNGV. Trimming stripped 2 bases from V and 0 bases from J, with 9 bases between. The CDR3 loop is CASSLLPTSTDTQYF. The CDR3 nucleotides read TGTGCCAGCAGCTTACTACCCACTAGCACAGATACGCAGTATTTT.

This clone has just one count. The V and J genes are TRBV3-1 (or the pseudogene TRBV3-2) and TRBJ2-5, with 7 bases that match TRBD2. CDR1 and CDR2 from the germline V gene are LGHDT and YNNKEL (reference sequence). The CDR3 length is 19 residues. Germline trimming cut 0 bases from V and 2 bases from J; bases unmatched to any gene: 15. CDR3 sequence: CASSQDPYWAAGSQETQYF. The CDR3 DNA is TGTGCCAGCAGCCAAGATCCCTATTGGGCAGCGGGAAGTCAAGAGACCCAGTACTTC.

The gene calls are TRBV11-2 and TRBJ2-1; TRBD2 aligns across 12 bases. This CDR3 spans 17 amino acids. The V and J ends lost 1 base and 5 bases, in that order; junction bases with no gene match: 6. Germline loops: CDR1 SGHAT, CDR2 FQNNGV. The CDR3 bases are TGTGCCAGCAGCTTAGGGCTAGCGGGGGGGCGAAACAATGAGCAGTTCTTC. Translation gives CASSLGLAGGRNNEQFF.

This clone was recorded once. The J gene is TRBJ2-4, the V gene TRBV29-1; D might be TRBD2 (5 bases). V gave up 8 bases and J gave up 4 bases, with 18 bases separating them. The germline V gene encodes CDR1 SQVTM and CDR2 ANQGSEA. This CDR3 has 14 residues. The CDR3 region has the DNA TGCAGCCCGCCGGAGGATGTGTTGAAAAACATTCAGTACTTC. Translated: CSPPEDVLKNIQYF.

As regards this clone: At one end the junction does not follow the germline gene, possibly because of a read error. The chain combines TRBV6-5 with TRBJ2-1, with TRBD2 identical over 7 bases. The germline V gene has CDR1 MNHEY and CDR2 SVGAGI. The CDR3 contains 13 residues. The DNA of the CDR3 is TGTGCCAGCAGTTACTCGACAGCGGGGCTACGGATCTTC. Encoded protein: CASSYSTAGLRIF.

The V call is TRBV5-1, the J call TRBJ2-7; 8 bases fit TRBD1. CDR3 length: 14 residues. The trim removed 5 bases at V and 5 bases at J, leaving 9 bases unmatched. Germline CDR1 SGHRS, CDR2 YFSETQ. DNA of the CDR3: TGCGCCAGCAGACCCGGGACAGGTAACCACGAGCAGTACTTC. It is translated as CASRPGTGNHEQYF.

The chain employs TRBV13 and TRBJ1-6; D not resolved. V was shortened by 3 bases and J by 8 bases, with 5 bases between the two germline ends. This CDR3 has 12 amino acids. The germline V gene encodes CDR1 PRHDT and CDR2 FYEKMQ (reference sequence). CDR3 region: CASSFGDSPLHF. In nucleotides, the CDR3 is TGTGCCAGCAGCTTCGGGGATTCACCCCTCCACTTT.

The J gene is TRBJ1-5, the V gene TRBV3-1 (or the pseudogene TRBV3-2); TRBD1 aligns across 7 bases. V lost 4 bases and J lost 3; bases outside the gene matches: 9. CDR3 length: 16 residues. CDR1 and CDR2 (germline): LGHDT, YNNKEL (reference sequence). Here the CDR3 DNA reads TGTGCCAGCAGCCTTGGGACAGACCCCATCAATCAGCCCCAGCATTTT. It codes for CASSLGTDPINQPQHF.

Only one count was recorded for this clone. This chain uses TRBV10-3 with TRBJ1-1; D call uncertain. The CDR3 covers 15 residues. Germline loops: CDR1 ENHRY, CDR2 SYGVKD. Trimming shortened V by 3 bases and J by 0 bases, and 11 bases separated the two germline ends. The CDR3 bases are TGTGCCATCAGTGACCGTTGGGAGCTGAACACTGAAGCTTTCTTT. Amino acids: CAISDRWELNTEAFF.

The genes are TRBV28 and TRBJ1-3; D is unclear. This CDR3 has 15 amino acids. Germline V lookup: CDR1 MDHEN, CDR2 SYDVKM. V was pared by 6 bases and J by 0 bases, with 12 bases between. This chain's CDR3 is CASRSGDHSGNTIYF. For the CDR3, the DNA is TGTGCCAGCAGATCTGGGGATCACTCTGGAAACACCATATATTTT.

This sequence joins TRBV7-3 and TRBJ2-3; 7 nucleotides line up with TRBD2. This CDR3 is built from 15 residues. After removal of 5 bases from V and 1 base from J, the junction contained 6 bases not matched to a gene. CDR1 SGHTA and CDR2 FQGTGA come from the germline V gene. The CDR3 is CASSRLSGGTDTQYF. The CDR3 bases are TGTGCCAGCAGCCGACTCAGCGGGGGCACAGATACGCAGTATTTT.

The chain joins TRBV2 to TRBJ2-5; TRBD1 might be the D (6 bases). The CDR3 runs to 14 residues. The V gene lost 2 bases and the J gene lost 5 bases, with 12 bases spanning the gap. Per the germline V gene, CDR1 is SNHLY and CDR2 is FYNNEI. The CDR3 region has the DNA TGTGCCAGCAGTGAAAGGGGGACCGTGGAGACCCAGTACTTC. This encodes CASSERGTVETQYF. Full variable domain (missing parts from reference TRBV2 and TRBJ2-5): EPEVTQTPSHQVTQMGQEVILRCVPISNHLYFYWYRQILGQKVEFLVSFYNNEISEKSEIFDDQFSVERPDGSNFTLKIRSTKLEDSAMYFCASSERGTVETQYFGPGTRLLVL.

As DNA, the CDR3 is TGTGCCAGCAGATACGGGGGACACAACACTGAAGCTTTCTTT. It yields the protein CASRYGGHNTEAFF. The chain uses TRBV11-1 and TRBJ1-1; the D gene is possibly TRBD1 (6 bases). Trimming shortened V by 6 bases and J by 2 bases, and 13 bases separated the two germline ends. The CDR3 consists of 14 residues. Per the germline V gene, CDR1 is SGHAT and CDR2 is FQDESV (reference sequence). The complete variable domain, with remaining parts taken from reference TRBV11-1 and TRBJ1-1, reads EAEVAQSPRYKITEKSQAVAFWCDPISGHATLYWYRQILGQGPELLVQFQDESVVDDSQLPKDRFSAERLKGVDSTLKIQPAELGDSAMYLCASRYGGHNTEAFFGQGTRLTVV.

The rearrangement joins TRBV9 to TRBJ2-3; D tentatively fits TRBD1 or TRBD2 (5 bases each). V was trimmed by 0 bases and J by 1 base, leaving 9 bases between them. Germline-derived CDR1 and CDR2 are SGDLS and YYNGEE. The CDR3 extends over 15 amino acids. The CDR3 sequence is CASSVGQRRTDTQYF. DNA for the CDR3: TGTGCCAGCAGCGTAGGACAGCGGCGCACAGATACGCAGTATTTT.

The chain employs TRBV28 and TRBJ1-1; the D is unclear. Trimming stripped 3 bases from V and 5 bases from J, with 10 bases between. This CDR3 has 13 amino acids. Germline CDR1 and CDR2: MDHEN and SYDVKM. CDR3 protein: CASSFLAGTEAFF. The CDR3 DNA reads as TGTGCCAGCAGTTTTTTGGCGGGGACTGAAGCTTTCTTT.

V usage is TRBV28 and J usage is TRBJ2-7; D not certain. The V end lost 6 bases, the J end lost 0 bases, and 15 bases lay between the germline ends. CDR1 is MDHEN and CDR2 is SYDVKM in the germline V gene. The CDR3 is 15 amino acids. CDR3 nucleotides: TGTGCCAGCAGACGGGTCCCGGTCCTCTCCTACGAGCAGTACTTC. Protein: CASRRVPVLSYEQYF.